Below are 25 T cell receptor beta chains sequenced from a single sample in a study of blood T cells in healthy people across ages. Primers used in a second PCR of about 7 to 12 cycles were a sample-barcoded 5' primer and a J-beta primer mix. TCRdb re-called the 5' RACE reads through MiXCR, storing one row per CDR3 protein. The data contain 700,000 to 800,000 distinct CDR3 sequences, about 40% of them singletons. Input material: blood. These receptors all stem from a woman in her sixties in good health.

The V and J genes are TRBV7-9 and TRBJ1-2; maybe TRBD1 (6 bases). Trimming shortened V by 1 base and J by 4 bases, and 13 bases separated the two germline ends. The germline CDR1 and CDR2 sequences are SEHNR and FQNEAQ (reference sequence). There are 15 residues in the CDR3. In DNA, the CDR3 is TGTGCCAGCAGCTTAGACAGGGCCTTAGTCTATGGCTACACCTTC. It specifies CASSLDRALVYGYTF.

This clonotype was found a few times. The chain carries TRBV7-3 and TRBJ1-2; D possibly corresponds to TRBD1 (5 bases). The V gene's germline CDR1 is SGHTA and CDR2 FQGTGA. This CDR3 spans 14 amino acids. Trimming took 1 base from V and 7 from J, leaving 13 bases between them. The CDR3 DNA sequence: TGTGCCAGCAGCTTAAGGGGGGAGGATCGTGGCTACACCTTC. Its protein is CASSLRGEDRGYTF.

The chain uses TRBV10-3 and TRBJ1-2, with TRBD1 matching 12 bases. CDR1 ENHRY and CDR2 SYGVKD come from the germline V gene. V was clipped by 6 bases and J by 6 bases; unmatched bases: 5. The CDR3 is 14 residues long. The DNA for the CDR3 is TGTGCCATCAGGGGACAGGGGGCTATGGATGGCTACACCTTC. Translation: CAIRGQGAMDGYTF.

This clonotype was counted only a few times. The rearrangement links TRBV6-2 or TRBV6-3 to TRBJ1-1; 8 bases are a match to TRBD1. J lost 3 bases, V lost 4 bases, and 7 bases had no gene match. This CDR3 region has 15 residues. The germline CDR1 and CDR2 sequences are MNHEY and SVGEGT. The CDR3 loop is CASSFLGQGDTEAFF. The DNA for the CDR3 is TGTGCCAGCAGTTTTCTTGGACAGGGAGACACTGAAGCTTTCTTT.

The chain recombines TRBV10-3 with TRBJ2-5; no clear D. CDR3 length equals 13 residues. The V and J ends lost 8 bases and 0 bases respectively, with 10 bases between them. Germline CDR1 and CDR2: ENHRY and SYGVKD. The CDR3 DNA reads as TGTGCCATCCAGGATCAGTACCAAGAGACCCAGTACTTC. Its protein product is CAIQDQYQETQYF.

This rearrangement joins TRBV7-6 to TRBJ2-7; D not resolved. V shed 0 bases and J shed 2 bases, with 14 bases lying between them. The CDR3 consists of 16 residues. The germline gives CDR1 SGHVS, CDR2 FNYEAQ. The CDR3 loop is CASSLAQSSPTYEQYF. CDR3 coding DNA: TGTGCCAGCAGCTTAGCGCAAAGTTCCCCCACCTACGAGCAGTACTTC.

CDR3 sequence (DNA): TGTGCCAGCACCGTGACAGGAGAAAAAGAGACCCAGTACTTC. This translates into CASTVTGEKETQYF. The rearrangement links TRBV9 to TRBJ2-5; perhaps TRBD1 as D (6 bases). V was trimmed by 6 bases and J by 3 bases, leaving 15 bases between them. CDR1 and CDR2 from the germline V gene are SGDLS and YYNGEE. The CDR3 consists of 14 residues.

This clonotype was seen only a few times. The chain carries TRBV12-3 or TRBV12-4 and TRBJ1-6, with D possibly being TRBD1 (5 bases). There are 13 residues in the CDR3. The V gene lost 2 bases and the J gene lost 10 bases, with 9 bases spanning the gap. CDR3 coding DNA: TGTGCCAGCAGTTTACGGGGCCAATCACCCCTCCACTTT. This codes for CASSLRGQSPLHF.

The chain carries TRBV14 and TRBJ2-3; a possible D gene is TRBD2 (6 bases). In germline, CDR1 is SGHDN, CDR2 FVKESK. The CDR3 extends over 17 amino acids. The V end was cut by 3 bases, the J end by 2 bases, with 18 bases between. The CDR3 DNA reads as TGTGCCAGCAGCCAGGCCGGGAGTATTCTCCCCACAGATACGCAGTATTTT. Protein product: CASSQAGSILPTDTQYF.

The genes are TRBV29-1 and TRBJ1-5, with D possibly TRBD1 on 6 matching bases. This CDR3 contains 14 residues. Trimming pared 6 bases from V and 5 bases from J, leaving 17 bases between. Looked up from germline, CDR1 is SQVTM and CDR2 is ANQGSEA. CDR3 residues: CSVSYQPGDQPQHF. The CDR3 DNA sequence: TGCAGCGTCAGCTACCAACCAGGGGATCAGCCCCAGCATTTT.

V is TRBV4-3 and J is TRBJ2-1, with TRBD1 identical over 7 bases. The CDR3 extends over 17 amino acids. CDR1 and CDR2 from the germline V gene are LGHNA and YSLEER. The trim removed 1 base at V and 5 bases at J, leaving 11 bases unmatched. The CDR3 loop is CASSQGPTGTENNEQFF. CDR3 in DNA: TGCGCCAGCAGCCAAGGGCCTACCGGGACAGAAAACAATGAGCAGTTCTTC.

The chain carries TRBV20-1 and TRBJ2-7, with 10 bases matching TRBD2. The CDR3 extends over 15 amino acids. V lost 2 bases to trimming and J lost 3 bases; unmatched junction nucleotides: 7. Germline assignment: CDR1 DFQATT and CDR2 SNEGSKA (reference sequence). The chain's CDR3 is CSARSRGLAFYEQYF. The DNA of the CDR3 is TGCAGTGCTAGATCCCGGGGACTAGCGTTCTACGAGCAGTACTTC.

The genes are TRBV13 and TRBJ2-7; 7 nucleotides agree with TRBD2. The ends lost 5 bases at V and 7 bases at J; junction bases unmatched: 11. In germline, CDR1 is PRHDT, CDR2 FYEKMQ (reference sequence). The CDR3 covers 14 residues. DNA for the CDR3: TGTGCCAGCAGCCTGGAGCGCTCCGGGGGGGAGCAGTACTTC. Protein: CASSLERSGGEQYF. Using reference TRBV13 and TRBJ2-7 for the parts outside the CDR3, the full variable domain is AAGVIQSPRHLIKEKRETATLKCYPIPRHDTVYWYQQGPGQDPQFLISFYEKMQSDKGSIPDRFSAQQFSDYHSELNMSSLELGDSALYFCASSLERSGGEQYFGPGTRLTVT.

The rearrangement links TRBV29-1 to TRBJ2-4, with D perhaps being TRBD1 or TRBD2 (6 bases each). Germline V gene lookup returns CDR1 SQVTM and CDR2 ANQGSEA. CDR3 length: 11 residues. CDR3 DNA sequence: TGCGGGGGGCAGGCCAAAAACATTCAGTACTTC. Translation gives CGGQAKNIQYF.

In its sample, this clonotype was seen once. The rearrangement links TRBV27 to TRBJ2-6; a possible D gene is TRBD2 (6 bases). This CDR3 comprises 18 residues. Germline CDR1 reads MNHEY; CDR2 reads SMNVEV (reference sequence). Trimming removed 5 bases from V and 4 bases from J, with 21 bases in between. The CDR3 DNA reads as TGTGCCAGCAGTCCCCAGGCGGGGCTTATAACAGGGGCCAACGTCCTGACTTTC. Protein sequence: CASSPQAGLITGANVLTF.

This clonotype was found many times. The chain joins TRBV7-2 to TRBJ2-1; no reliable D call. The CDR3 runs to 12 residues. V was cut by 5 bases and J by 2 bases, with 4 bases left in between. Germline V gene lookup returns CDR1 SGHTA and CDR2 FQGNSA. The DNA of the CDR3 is TGTGCCAGCAGCCTTGCCTACAATGAGCAGTTCTTC. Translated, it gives CASSLAYNEQFF. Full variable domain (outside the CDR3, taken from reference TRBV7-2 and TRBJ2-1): GAGVSQSPSNKVTEKGKDVELRCDPISGHTALYWYRQSLGQGLEFLIYFQGNSAPDKSGLPSDRFSAERTGGSVSTLTIQRTQQEDSAVYLCASSLAYNEQFFGPGTRLTVL.

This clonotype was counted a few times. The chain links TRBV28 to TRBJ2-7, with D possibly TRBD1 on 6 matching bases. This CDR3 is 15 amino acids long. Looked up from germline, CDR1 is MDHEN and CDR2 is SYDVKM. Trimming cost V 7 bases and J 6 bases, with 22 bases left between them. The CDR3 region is CASTSYQQGRGEQYF. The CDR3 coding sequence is TGTGCCAGCACCTCATACCAACAGGGCAGGGGCGAGCAGTACTTC.

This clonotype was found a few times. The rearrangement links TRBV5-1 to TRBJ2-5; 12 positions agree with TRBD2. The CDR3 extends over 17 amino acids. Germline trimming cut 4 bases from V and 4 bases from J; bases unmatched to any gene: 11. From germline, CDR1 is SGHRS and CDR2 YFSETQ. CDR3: CASSRMPSGRVGETQYF. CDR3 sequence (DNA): TGCGCCAGCAGCCGAATGCCTAGCGGGAGGGTCGGAGAGACCCAGTACTTC.

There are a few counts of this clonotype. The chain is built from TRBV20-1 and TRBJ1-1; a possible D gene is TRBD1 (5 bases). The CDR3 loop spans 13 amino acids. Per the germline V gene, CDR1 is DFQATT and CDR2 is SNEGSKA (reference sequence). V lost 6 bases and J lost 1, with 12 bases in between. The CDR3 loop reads CSAQGPGNTEAFF. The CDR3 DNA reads TGCAGTGCGCAGGGACCGGGGAACACTGAAGCTTTCTTT.

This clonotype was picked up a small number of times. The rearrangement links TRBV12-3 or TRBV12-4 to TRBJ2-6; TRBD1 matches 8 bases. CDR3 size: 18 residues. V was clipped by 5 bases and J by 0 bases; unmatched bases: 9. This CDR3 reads CASSVAGTGFSGANVLTF. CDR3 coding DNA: TGTGCCAGCAGTGTCGCCGGGACAGGCTTCTCTGGGGCCAACGTCCTGACTTTC.

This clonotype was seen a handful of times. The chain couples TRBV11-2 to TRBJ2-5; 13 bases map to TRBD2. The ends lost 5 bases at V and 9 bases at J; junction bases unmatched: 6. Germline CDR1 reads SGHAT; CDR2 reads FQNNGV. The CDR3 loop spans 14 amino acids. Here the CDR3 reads CASSATSGGVAQYF. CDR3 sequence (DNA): TGTGCCAGCAGCGCCACTAGCGGGGGGGTGGCCCAGTACTTC.

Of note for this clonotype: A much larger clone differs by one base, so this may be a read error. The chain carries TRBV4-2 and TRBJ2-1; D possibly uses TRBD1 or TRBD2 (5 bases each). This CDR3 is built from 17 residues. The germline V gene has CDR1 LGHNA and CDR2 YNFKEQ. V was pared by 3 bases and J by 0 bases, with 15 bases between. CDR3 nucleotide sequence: TGTGCCAGCAGCCAGGACATTGTGGGGAGCTCCTACAATGAGCAGTTCTTC. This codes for CASSQDIVGSSYNEQFF.

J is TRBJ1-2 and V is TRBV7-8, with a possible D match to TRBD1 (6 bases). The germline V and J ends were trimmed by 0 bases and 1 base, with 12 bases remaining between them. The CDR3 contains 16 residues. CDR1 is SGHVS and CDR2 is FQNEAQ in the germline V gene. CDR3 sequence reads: CASSLAPGANNYGYTF. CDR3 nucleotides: TGTGCCAGCAGCTTAGCGCCAGGGGCCAATAACTATGGCTACACCTTC. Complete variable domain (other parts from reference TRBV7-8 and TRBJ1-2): GAGVSQSPRYKVAKRGQDVALRCDPISGHVSLFWYQQALGQGPEFLTYFQNEAQLDKSGLPSDRFFAERPEGSVSTLKIQRTQQEDSAVYLCASSLAPGANNYGYTFGSGTRLTVV.

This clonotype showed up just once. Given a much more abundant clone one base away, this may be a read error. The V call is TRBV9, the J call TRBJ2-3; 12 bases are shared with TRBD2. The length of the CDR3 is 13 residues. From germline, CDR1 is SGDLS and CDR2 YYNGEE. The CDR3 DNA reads TGTACCAGCCAACTAGCGGGGGGAGATACGCAGTATTTT. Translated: CTSQLAGGDTQYF.

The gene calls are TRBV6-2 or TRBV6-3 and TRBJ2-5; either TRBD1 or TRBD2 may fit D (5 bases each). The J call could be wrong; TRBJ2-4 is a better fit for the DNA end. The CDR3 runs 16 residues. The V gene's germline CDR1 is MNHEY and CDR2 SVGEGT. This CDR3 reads CASSQGYTGAKNIQYF. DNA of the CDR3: TGTGCCAGCAGTCAGGGATATACGGGGGCCAAAAACATTCAGTACTTC.